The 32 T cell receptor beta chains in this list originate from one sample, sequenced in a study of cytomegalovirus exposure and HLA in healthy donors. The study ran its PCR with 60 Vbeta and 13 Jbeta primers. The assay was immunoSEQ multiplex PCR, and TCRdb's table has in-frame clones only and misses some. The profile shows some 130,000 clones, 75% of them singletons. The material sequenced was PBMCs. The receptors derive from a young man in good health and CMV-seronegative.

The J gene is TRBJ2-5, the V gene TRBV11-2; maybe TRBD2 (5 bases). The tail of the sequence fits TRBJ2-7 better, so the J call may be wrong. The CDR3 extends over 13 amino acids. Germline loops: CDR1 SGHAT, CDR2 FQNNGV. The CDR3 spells CASSLERAYEQYF. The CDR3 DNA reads TGTGCCAGCAGCTTAGAGAGGGCCTACGAGCAGTACTTC.

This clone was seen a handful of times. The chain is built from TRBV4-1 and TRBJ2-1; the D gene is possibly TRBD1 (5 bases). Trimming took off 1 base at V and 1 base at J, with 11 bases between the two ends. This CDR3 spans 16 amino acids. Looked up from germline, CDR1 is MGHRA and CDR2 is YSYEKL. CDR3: CASSQGGRQSYNEQFF. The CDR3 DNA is TGCGCCAGCAGCCAAGGGGGCCGACAATCCTACAATGAGCAGTTCTTC.

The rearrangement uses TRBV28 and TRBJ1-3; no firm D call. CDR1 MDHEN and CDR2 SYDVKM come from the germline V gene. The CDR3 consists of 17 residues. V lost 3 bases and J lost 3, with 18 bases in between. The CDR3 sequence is CASSLGTFEGGGNTIYF. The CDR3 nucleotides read TGTGCCAGCAGTTTGGGAACCTTTGAGGGTGGTGGAAACACCATATATTTT.

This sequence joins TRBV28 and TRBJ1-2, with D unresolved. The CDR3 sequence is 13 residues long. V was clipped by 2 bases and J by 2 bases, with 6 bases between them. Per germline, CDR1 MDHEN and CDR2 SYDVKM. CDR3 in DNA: TGTGCCAGCAGTTTAGACAAGAACTATGGCTACACCTTC. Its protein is CASSLDKNYGYTF.

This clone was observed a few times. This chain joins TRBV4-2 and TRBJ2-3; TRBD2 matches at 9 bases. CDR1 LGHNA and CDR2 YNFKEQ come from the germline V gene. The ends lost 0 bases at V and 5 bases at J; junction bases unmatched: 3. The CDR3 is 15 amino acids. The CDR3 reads CASSQEGGRVDTQYF. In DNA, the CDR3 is TGTGCCAGCAGCCAAGAAGGCGGGAGGGTAGATACGCAGTATTTT.

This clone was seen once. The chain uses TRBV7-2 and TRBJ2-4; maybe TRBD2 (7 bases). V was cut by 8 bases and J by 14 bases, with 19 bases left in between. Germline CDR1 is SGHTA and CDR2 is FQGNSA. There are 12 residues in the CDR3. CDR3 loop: CASPTPLGGEYF. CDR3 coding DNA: TGTGCCAGCCCCACCCCCCTAGGGGGGGAGTACTTC.

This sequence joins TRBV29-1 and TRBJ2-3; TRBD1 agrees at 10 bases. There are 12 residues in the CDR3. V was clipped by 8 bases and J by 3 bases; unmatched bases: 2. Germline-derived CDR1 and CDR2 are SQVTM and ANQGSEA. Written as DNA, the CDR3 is TGCAGCTCGGGACAGGGGACAGATACGCAGTATTTT. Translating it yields CSSGQGTDTQYF.

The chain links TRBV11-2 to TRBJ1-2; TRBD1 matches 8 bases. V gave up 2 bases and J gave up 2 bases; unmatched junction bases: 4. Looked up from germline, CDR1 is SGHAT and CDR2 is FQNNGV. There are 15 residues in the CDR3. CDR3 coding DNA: TGTGCCAGCAGCTTAAACTCAGGGGGCAACTATGGCTACACCTTC. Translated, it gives CASSLNSGGNYGYTF.

CDR3: CASSLGQEETQYF. The CDR3 nucleotides read TGTGCCAGCTCGCTCGGACAGGAAGAGACCCAGTACTTC. V gene TRBV18 combines with J gene TRBJ2-5; 7 nucleotides match TRBD1. Losses at the gene ends were 6 bases for V and 3 bases for J; bases not matched to a gene: 4. Germline V CDR1 and CDR2: KGHSH, LQKENI. The CDR3 covers 13 residues.

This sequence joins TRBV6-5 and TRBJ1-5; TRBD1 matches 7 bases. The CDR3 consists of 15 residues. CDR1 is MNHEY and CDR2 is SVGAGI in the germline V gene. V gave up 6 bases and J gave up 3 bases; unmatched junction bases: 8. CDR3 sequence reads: CASRSWTGNNQPQHF. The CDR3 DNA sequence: TGTGCCAGCAGATCCTGGACAGGTAACAATCAGCCCCAGCATTTT.

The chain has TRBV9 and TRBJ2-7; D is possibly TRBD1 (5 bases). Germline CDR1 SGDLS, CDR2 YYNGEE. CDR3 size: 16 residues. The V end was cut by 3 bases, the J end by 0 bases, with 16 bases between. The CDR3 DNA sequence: TGTGCCAGCAGCGCCCAGGGTGAGGTTAGCTCCTACGAGCAGTACTTC. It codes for CASSAQGEVSSYEQYF.

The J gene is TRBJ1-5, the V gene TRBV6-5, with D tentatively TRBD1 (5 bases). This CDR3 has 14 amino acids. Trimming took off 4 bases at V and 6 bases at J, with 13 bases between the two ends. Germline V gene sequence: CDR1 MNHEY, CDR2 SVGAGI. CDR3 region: CASSLKGSGQPQHF. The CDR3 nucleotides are TGTGCCAGCAGTTTGAAGGGGTCCGGTCAGCCCCAGCATTTT.

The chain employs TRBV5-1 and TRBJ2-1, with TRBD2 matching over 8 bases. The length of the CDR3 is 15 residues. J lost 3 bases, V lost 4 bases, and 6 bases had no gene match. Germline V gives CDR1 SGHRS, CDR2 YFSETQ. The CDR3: CASSQVAGNYNEQFF. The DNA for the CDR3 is TGCGCCAGCAGCCAAGTAGCGGGGAACTACAATGAGCAGTTCTTC.

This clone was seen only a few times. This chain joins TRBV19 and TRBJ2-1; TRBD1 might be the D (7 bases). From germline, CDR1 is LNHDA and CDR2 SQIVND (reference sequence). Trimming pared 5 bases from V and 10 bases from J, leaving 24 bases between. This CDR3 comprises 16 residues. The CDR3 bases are TGTGCCAGTAGTGCCCACCGGGACAGTGGGGGGAAGGAGCAGTTCTTC. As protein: CASSAHRDSGGKEQFF.

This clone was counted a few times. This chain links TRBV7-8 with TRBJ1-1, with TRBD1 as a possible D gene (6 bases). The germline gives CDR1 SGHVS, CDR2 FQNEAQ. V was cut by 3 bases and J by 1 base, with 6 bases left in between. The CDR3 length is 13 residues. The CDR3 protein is CASSLGQNTEAFF. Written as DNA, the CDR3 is TGTGCCAGCAGCTTGGGACAGAACACTGAAGCTTTCTTT.

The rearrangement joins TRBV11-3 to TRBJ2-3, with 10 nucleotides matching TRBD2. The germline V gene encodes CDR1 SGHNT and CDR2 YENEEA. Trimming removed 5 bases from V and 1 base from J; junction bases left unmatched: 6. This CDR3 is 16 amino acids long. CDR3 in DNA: TGTGCCAGCAGCGAGGGACTAGCGAGGGGCACAGATACGCAGTATTTT. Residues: CASSEGLARGTDTQYF.

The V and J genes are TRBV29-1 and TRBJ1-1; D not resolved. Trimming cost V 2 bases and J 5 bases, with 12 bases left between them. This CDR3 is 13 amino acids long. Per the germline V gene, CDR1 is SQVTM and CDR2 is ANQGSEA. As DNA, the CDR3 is TGCAGCGTTGAACCTGAGGAGAATACTGAAGCTTTCTTT. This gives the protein CSVEPEENTEAFF. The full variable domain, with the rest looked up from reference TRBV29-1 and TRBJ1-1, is SAVISQKPSRDICQRGTSLTIQCQVDSQVTMMFWYRQQPGQSLTLIATANQGSEATYESGFVIDKFPISRPNLTFSTLTVSNMSPEDSSIYLCSVEPEENTEAFFGQGTRLTVV.

The DNA of the CDR3 is TGTGCCAGCAGCTTGGCCCTAGCGGGTGGGAATACGCAGTATTTT. This encodes CASSLALAGGNTQYF. The chain carries TRBV11-2 and TRBJ2-3; 8 bases match TRBD2. With 3 bases clipped from V and 7 bases from J, the junction kept 9 bases outside the gene matches. Germline V gives CDR1 SGHAT, CDR2 FQNNGV. This CDR3 is 15 amino acids long.

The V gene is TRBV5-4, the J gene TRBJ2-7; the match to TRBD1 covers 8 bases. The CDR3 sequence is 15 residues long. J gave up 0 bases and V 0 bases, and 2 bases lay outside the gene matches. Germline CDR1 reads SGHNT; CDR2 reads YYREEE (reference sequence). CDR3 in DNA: TGTGCCAGCAGCTTGGGGGACAGGAGCTCCTACGAGCAGTACTTC. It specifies CASSLGDRSSYEQYF.

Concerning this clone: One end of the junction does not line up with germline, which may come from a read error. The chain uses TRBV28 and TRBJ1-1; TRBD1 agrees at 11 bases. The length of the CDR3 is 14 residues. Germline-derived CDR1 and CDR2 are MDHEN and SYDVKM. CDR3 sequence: CASSLPGQGDIGIF. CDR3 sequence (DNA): TGTGCCAGCAGTTTACCGGGACAGGGGGACATTGGAATCTTT.

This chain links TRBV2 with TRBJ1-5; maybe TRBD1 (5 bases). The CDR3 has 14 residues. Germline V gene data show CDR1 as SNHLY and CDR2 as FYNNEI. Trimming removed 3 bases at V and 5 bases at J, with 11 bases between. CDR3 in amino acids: CASSDGPGDQPQHF. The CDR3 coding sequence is TGTGCCAGCAGTGATGGGCCGGGGGATCAGCCCCAGCATTTT. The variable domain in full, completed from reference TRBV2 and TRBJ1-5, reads EPEVTQTPSHQVTQMGQEVILRCVPISNHLYFYWYRQILGQKVEFLVSFYNNEISEKSEIFDDQFSVERPDGSNFTLKIRSTKLEDSAMYFCASSDGPGDQPQHFGDGTRLSIL.

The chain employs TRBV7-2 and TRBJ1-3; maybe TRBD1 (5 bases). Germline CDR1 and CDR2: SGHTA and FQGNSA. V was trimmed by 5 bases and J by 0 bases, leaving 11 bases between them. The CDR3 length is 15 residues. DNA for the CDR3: TGTGCCAGCAGCCTACAGGTTCACTCTGGAAACACCATATATTTT. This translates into CASSLQVHSGNTIYF.

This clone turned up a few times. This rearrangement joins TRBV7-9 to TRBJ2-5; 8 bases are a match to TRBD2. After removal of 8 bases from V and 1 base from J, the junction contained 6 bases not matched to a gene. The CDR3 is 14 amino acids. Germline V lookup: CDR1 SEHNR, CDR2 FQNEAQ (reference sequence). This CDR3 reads CASRSSGAQETQYF. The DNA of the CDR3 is TGTGCCAGCCGAAGTAGCGGGGCCCAAGAGACCCAGTACTTC.

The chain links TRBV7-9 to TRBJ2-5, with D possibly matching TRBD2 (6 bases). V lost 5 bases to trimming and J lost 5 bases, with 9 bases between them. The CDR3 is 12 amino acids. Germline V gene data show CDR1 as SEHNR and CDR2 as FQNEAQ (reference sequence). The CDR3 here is CASSRAGETQYF. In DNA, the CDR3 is TGTGCCAGCAGCAGGGCGGGGGAGACCCAGTACTTC. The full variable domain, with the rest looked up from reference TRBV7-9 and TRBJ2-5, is DTGVSQNPRHKITKRGQNVTFRCDPISEHNRLYWYRQTLGQGPEFLTYFQNEAQLEKSRLLSDRFSAERPKGSFSTLEIQRTEQGDSAMYLCASSRAGETQYFGPGTRLLVL.

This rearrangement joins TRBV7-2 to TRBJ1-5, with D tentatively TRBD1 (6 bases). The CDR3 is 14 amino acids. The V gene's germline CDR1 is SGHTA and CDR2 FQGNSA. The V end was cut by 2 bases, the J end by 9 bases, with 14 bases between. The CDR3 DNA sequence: TGTGCCAGCAGCTTAACAGGGACCGATGGGCCCCAGCATTTT. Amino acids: CASSLTGTDGPQHF. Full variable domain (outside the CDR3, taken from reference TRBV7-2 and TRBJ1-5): GAGVSQSPSNKVTEKGKDVELRCDPISGHTALYWYRQSLGQGLEFLIYFQGNSAPDKSGLPSDRFSAERTGGSVSTLTIQRTQQEDSAVYLCASSLTGTDGPQHFGDGTRLSIL.

The CDR3 spells CASAERRGNYGYTF. In DNA form, the CDR3 reads TGTGCCAGCGCCGAGCGCAGGGGGAACTATGGCTACACCTTC. The V call is TRBV19, the J call TRBJ1-2; 7 nucleotides agree with TRBD1. Germline trimming cut 9 bases from V and 2 bases from J; bases unmatched to any gene: 9. Germline V CDR1 and CDR2: LNHDA, SQIVND (reference sequence). CDR3 length: 14 residues.

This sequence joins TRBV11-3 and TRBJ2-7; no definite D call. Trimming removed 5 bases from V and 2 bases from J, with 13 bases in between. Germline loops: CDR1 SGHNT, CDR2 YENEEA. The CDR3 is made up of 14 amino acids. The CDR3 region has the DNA TGTGCCAGCAGCCCTCCCGAGAGCCCCTACGAGCAGTACTTC. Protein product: CASSPPESPYEQYF.

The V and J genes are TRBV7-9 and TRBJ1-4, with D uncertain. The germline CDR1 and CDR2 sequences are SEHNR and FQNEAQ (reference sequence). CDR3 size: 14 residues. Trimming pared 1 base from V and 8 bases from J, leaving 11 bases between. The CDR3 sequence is CASSLGQATEKLFF. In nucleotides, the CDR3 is TGTGCCAGCAGCTTAGGGCAGGCGACGGAAAAACTGTTTTTT.

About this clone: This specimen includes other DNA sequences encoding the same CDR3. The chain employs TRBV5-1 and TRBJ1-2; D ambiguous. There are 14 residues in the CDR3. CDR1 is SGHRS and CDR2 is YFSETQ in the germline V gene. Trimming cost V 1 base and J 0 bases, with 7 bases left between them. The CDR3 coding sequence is TGCGCCAGCAGCTTGACTGGAGCTAACTATGGCTACACCTTC. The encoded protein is CASSLTGANYGYTF. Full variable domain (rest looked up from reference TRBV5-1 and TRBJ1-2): KAGVTQTPRYLIKTRGQQVTLSCSPISGHRSVSWYQQTPGQGLQFLFEYFSETQRNKGNFPGRFSGRQFSNSRSEMNVSTLELGDSALYLCASSLTGANYGYTFGSGTRLTVV.

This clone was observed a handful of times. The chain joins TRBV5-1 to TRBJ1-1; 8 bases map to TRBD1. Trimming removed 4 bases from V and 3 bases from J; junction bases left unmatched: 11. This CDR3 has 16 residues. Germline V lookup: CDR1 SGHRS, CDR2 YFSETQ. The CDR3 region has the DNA TGCGCCAGCAGCGGCGGGACAGGAGGAGGGGACACTGAAGCTTTCTTT. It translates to CASSGGTGGGDTEAFF.

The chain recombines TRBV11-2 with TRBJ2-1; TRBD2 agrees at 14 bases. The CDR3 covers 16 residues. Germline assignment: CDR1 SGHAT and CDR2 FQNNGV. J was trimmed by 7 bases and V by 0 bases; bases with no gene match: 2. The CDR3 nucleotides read TGTGCCAGCAGCTTAGAGACTAGCGGGGGGGGGAATGAGCAGTTCTTC. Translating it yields CASSLETSGGGNEQFF.

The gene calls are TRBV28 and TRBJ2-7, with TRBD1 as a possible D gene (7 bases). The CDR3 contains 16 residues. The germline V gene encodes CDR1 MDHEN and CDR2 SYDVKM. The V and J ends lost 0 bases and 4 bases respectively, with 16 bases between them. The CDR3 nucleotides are TGTGCCAGCAGTTTATGGCAGGGGGGAATTTATTACGAGCAGTACTTC. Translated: CASSLWQGGIYYEQYF.